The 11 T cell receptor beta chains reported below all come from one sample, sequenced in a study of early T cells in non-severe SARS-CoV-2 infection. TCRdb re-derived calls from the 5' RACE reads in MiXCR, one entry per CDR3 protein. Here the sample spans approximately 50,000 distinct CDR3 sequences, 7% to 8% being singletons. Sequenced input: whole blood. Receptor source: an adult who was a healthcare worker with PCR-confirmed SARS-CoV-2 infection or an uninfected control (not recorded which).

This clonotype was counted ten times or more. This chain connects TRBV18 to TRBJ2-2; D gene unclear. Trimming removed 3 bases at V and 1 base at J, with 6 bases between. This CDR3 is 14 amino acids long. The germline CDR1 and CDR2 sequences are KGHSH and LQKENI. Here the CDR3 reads CASSPAENTGELFF. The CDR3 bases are TGTGCCAGCTCACCGGCGGAGAACACCGGGGAGCTGTTTTTT. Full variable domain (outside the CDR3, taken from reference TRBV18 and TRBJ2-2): NAGVMQNPRHLVRRRGQEARLRCSPMKGHSHVYWYRQLPEEGLKFMVYLQKENIIDESGMPKERFSAEFPKEGPSILRIQQVVRGDSAAYFCASSPAENTGELFFGEGSRLTVL.

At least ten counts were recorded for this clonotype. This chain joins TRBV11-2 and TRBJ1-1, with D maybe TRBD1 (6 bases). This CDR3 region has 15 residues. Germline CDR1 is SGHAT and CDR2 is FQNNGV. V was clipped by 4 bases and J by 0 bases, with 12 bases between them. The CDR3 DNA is TGTGCCAGCAGCTCGATACAGGGTATGAACACTGAAGCTTTCTTT. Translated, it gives CASSSIQGMNTEAFF. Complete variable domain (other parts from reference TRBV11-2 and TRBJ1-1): EAGVAQSPRYKIIEKRQSVAFWCNPISGHATLYWYQQILGQGPKLLIQFQNNGVVDDSQLPKDRFSAERLKGVDSTLKIQPAKLEDSAVYLCASSSIQGMNTEAFFGQGTRLTVV.

The CDR3 nucleotides read TGTGCCAGCAGTTTTGGCGACCGAGCCTACGAGCAGTACTTC. Translation: CASSFGDRAYEQYF. The genes are TRBV27 and TRBJ2-7; D not certain. Germline assignment: CDR1 MNHEY and CDR2 SMNVEV (reference sequence). Trimming shortened V by 3 bases and J by 2 bases, and 11 bases separated the two germline ends. The CDR3 runs to 14 residues.

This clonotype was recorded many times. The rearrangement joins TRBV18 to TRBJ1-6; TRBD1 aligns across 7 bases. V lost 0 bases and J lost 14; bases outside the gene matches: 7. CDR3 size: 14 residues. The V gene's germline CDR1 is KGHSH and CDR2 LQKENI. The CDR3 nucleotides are TGTGCCAGCTCACCACCTTGGGACAGTAAGTCCCTCCACTTT. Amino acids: CASSPPWDSKSLHF. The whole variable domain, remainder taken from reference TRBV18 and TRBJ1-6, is NAGVMQNPRHLVRRRGQEARLRCSPMKGHSHVYWYRQLPEEGLKFMVYLQKENIIDESGMPKERFSAEFPKEGPSILRIQQVVRGDSAAYFCASSPPWDSKSLHFGNGTRLTVT.

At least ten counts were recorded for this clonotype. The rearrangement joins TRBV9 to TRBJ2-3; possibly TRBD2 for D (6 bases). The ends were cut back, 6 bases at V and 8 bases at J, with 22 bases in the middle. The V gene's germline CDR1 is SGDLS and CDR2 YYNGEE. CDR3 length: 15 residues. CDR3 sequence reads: CASTPTEGLSSTQYF. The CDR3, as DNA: TGTGCCAGCACCCCAACGGAGGGATTGTCCTCTACGCAGTATTTT.

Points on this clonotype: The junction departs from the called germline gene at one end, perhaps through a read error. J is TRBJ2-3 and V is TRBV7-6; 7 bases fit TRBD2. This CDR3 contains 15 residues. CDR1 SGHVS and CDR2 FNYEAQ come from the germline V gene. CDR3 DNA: TGTGCCGGCAGCGACGGGACTACTAAGAGAGATACGCAGTATTTT. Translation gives CAGSDGTTKRDTQYF.

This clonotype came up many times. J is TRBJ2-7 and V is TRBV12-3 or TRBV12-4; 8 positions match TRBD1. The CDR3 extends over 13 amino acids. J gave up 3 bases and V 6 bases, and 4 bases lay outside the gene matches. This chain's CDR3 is CASSLDRVYEQYF. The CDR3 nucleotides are TGTGCCAGCAGCCTGGACAGGGTCTACGAGCAGTACTTC.

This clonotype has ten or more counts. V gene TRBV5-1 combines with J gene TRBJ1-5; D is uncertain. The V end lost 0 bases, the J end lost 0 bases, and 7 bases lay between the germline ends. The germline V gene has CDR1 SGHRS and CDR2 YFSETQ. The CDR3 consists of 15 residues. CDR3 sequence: CASSLEGNSNQPQHF. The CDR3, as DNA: TGCGCCAGCAGCTTGGAAGGAAATAGCAATCAGCCCCAGCATTTT.

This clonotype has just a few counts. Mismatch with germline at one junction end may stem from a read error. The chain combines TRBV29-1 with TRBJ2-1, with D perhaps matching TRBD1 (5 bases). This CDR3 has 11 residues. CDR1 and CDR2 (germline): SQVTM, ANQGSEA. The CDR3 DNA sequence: TGCAGCGTCGACAGCGACAATGGGCAGTTCTTC. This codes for CSVDSDNGQFF.

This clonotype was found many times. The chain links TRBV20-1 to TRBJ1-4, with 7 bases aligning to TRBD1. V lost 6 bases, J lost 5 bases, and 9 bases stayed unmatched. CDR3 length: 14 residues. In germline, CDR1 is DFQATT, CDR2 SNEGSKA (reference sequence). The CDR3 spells CSATYPTGNEKLFF. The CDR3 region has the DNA TGCAGTGCGACCTACCCGACAGGGAATGAAAAACTGTTTTTT.

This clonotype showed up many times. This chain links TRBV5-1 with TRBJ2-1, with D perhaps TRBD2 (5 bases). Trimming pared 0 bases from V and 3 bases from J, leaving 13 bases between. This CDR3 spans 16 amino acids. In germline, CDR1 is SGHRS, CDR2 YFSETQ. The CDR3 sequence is CASSLAQNDYYNEQFF. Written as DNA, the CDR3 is TGCGCCAGCAGCTTGGCCCAGAACGACTACTACAATGAGCAGTTCTTC. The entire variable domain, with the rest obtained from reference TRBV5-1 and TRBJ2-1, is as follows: KAGVTQTPRYLIKTRGQQVTLSCSPISGHRSVSWYQQTPGQGLQFLFEYFSETQRNKGNFPGRFSGRQFSNSRSEMNVSTLELGDSALYLCASSLAQNDYYNEQFFGPGTRLTVL.